A selection of T cell receptor beta chains follows, all from one sample in a study of human T cells and chemical hapten exposure. TCRdb independently ran MiXCR on the RACE reads; one entry per CDR3 protein. The sample contains about 380,000 distinct CDR3 sequences, roughly 5.3% of which appear only once. The sequencing here drew on whole blood, taken in connection with sensitization to the hapten diphenylcyclopropenone (DPC). The receptor source for this set is a woman aged 50 to 60 with alopecia areata. Some clones in this sample may be carry-over from other donors' samples. Both conserved end residues are trimmed from each CDR3.

CDR3 length | V gene | CDR3 protein
11 | TRBV6-1 | ASSGGLEGTQY
10 | TRBV27 | ATATGPYEQY
13 | TRBV11-2 | ASSLGQGFNQPQH
11 | TRBV12-3/TRBV12-4 | ASSSGLSETQY
14 | TRBV27 | ASSSAGTDLSSPLH
15 | TRBV7-2 | ASSLIGTSGMVYEQY
11 | TRBV29-1 | SALGQVSYEQY
13 | TRBV5-1 | ASSLRHELRDEQF
13 | TRBV28 | ASSGRTGGPETQY
12 | TRBV3-1 | ASSQDTRLAGDY
12 | TRBV27 | ASNPRGGGDTQY
12 | TRBV11-2 | ASSLELTNYGYT
13 | TRBV6-2/TRBV6-3 | ASSLIGTGTYEQY
14 | TRBV9 | ASSVSGTNSGNTIY
10 | TRBV5-1 | ASSLQGREQY
11 | TRBV10-3 | AIKGGGEETQY
11 | TRBV5-1 | ASSFRTADTQY
13 | TRBV7-9 | ASSATGNPSYEQY
12 | TRBV24-1 | ATKDRGPTDTQY
13 | TRBV3-1 | ASSQRGRTGETQY
10 | TRBV6-5 | ASRRGGREAF
14 | TRBV6-1 | ASRGQGPNSNTEAF
11 | TRBV10-3 | AISVAAGDTQY
12 | TRBV12-3/TRBV12-4 | ASSWGSSPETQY
13 | TRBV5-5 | ASSLESSSGNTIY
10 | TRBV4-2 | ASSQSSAEAF
11 | TRBV9 | ASSVYNRTEAF
12 | TRBV12-5 | ASGSSPPGNTIY
11 | TRBV24-1 | ATSDAVGKTQY
11 | TRBV20-1 | SAREGAGEKLF